This TCR beta chain was retrieved from a study of T cells after yellow fever vaccination. This clonotype was seen a few times. TCRdb analysed the 5' RACE reads with MiXCR anew, one entry per CDR3 protein. In the table there are a few hundred thousand distinct CDR3 sequences, 17% of which are singletons. CDR1 and CDR2 from the germline V gene are LGHDT and YNNKEL (reference sequence). The CDR3 consists of 14 residues. Trimming took 0 bases from V and 9 from J, leaving 12 bases between them. This TCR derives from a young man who received the YFV17D yellow fever vaccine. This rearrangement joins TRBV3-1 to TRBJ1-3; D unresolved. The sample here was PBMCs, taken about 5 days after the first yellow fever vaccination. The CDR3 DNA reads TGTGCCAGCAGCCAAGACTCCGGGGAGGGCACCATATATTTT. As protein: CASSQDSGEGTIYF.